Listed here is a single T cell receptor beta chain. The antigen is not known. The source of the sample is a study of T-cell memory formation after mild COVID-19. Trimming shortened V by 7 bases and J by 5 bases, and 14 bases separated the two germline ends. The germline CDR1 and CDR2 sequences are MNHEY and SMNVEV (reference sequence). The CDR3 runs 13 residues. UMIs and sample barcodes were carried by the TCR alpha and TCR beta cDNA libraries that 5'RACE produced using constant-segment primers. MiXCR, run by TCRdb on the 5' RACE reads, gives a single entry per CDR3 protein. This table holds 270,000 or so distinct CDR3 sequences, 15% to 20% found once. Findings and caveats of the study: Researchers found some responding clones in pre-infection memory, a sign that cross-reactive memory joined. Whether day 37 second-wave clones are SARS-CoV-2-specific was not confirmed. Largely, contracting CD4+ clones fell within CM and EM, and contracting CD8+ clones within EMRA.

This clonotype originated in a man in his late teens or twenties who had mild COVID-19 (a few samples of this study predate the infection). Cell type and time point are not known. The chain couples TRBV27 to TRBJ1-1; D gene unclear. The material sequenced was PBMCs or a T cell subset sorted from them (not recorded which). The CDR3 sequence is CASTHSVGTEAFF. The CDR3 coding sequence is TGTGCCAGCACCCACAGCGTGGGGACTGAAGCTTTCTTT.